These 27 T cell receptor beta chains came from one sample sequenced in a study of OX40 agonist ivuxolimab in advanced cancers. Library generation was performed with the immunoSEQ multiplex PCR assay. What TCRdb holds here is the immuneACCESS table cut down to in-frame rearrangements. Part of the clones is not present; checked against another copy, under half of the missing clones reflect an unresolved V gene, and the others are unexplained. The sample table lists about 36,000 clones, more than 60% of them with a count of one. The ten largest clones add up to around 10% of the sample. The sequencing here drew on CD4+ or CD8+ T cells sorted from blood, taken in a trial of the OX40 agonist ivuxolimab. These receptors all come from an adult with an advanced solid tumor such as melanoma, head and neck, liver or kidney cancer.

The V call is TRBV13, the J call TRBJ2-2; D is uncertain. Per germline, CDR1 PRHDT and CDR2 FYEKMQ (reference sequence). This CDR3 has 14 residues. Trimming took 2 bases from V and 3 from J, leaving 7 bases between them. The CDR3 protein is CASSLFSHTGELFF. CDR3 coding DNA: TGTGCCAGCAGCTTATTCAGCCACACCGGGGAGCTGTTTTTT.

This clone was seen just once. J is TRBJ2-5 and V is TRBV7-9; no reliable D call. Germline CDR1 and CDR2: SEHNR and FQNEAQ (reference sequence). V was trimmed by 9 bases and J by 5 bases, leaving 19 bases between them. The CDR3 length is 14 residues. The CDR3, as DNA: TGTGCCAGTTTCAAGGTTGGCGAGAAGGAGACCCAGTACTTC. This translates into CASFKVGEKETQYF.

The J gene is TRBJ2-7, the V gene TRBV5-6; no firm D call. The V gene lost 2 bases and the J gene lost 2 bases, with 11 bases spanning the gap. CDR3 length equals 14 residues. Per the germline V gene, CDR1 is SGHDT and CDR2 is YYEEEE. The CDR3 sequence: CASSFLAATYEQYF. The CDR3 region has the DNA TGTGCCAGCAGCTTTTTGGCGGCTACCTACGAGCAGTACTTC.

The J gene is TRBJ2-5, the V gene TRBV28; tentatively, D is TRBD2 (6 bases). Germline V lookup: CDR1 MDHEN, CDR2 SYDVKM. V was shortened by 8 bases and J by 1 base, with 17 bases between the two germline ends. The CDR3 extends over 15 amino acids. The CDR3 DNA sequence: TGTGCCAGCTCGATGAGACGGGGGATCCAAGAGACCCAGTACTTC. The encoded protein is CASSMRRGIQETQYF.

This sequence joins TRBV7-9 and TRBJ2-7; D may be TRBD1 or TRBD2 (6 bases each). CDR1 and CDR2 (germline): SEHNR, FQNEAQ (reference sequence). Trimming pared 5 bases from V and 3 bases from J, leaving 14 bases between. This CDR3 has 14 amino acids. The CDR3 spells CASSPKGGGYEQYF. CDR3 in DNA: TGTGCCAGCAGCCCAAAGGGGGGAGGCTACGAGCAGTACTTC.

The chain combines TRBV29-1 with TRBJ1-1, with 9 bases fitting TRBD1. The CDR3 totals 16 residues. Per the germline V gene, CDR1 is SQVTM and CDR2 is ANQGSEA. V shed 4 bases and J 2 bases; nucleotides not matched to a gene: 11. The DNA for the CDR3 is TGCAGCGTTGTTACAGGGGGCATGGTGAGTAACACTGAAGCTTTCTTT. Translating it yields CSVVTGGMVSNTEAFF.

The rearrangement uses TRBV28 and TRBJ2-3; 10 bases are a match to TRBD1. CDR3 length: 15 residues. V lost 1 base to trimming and J lost 7 bases; unmatched junction nucleotides: 5. Germline V lookup: CDR1 MDHEN, CDR2 SYDVKM. The CDR3 loop is CASSLLGQGLNTQYF. Here the CDR3 DNA reads TGTGCCAGCAGTTTATTGGGACAGGGGTTGAATACGCAGTATTTT.

The chain links TRBV19 to TRBJ1-5, with TRBD1 matching 7 bases. J was trimmed by 4 bases and V by 1 base; bases with no gene match: 1. The CDR3 has 14 amino acids. Germline-derived CDR1 and CDR2 are LNHDA and SQIVND (reference sequence). The CDR3 nucleotides are TGTGCCAGTAGTATAGGACAGGGAAATCAGCCCCAGCATTTT. This codes for CASSIGQGNQPQHF.

The chain combines TRBV7-8 with TRBJ2-7; 8 nucleotides match TRBD1. V trimming: 5 bases; J trimming: 3 bases; junction bases outside the gene matches: 9. CDR3 length equals 15 residues. Germline assignment: CDR1 SGHVS and CDR2 FQNEAQ. The CDR3 is CASSGGQGPNYEQYF. For the CDR3, the DNA is TGTGCCAGCAGCGGCGGACAGGGCCCAAACTACGAGCAGTACTTC.

The rearrangement links TRBV5-6 to TRBJ2-2; D assignment may be TRBD1 or TRBD2 (5 bases each). Looked up from germline, CDR1 is SGHDT and CDR2 is YYEEEE. The CDR3 is 16 residues long. V was trimmed by 5 bases and J by 4 bases, leaving 18 bases between them. In DNA, the CDR3 is TGTGCCAGCAGTTGGGCAGGGTTTGGAGGCACCGGGGAGCTGTTTTTT. As protein: CASSWAGFGGTGELFF.

V usage is TRBV6-1 and J usage is TRBJ1-1; no definite D call. Germline V gives CDR1 MNHNS, CDR2 SASEGT. Trimming removed 2 bases at V and 1 base at J, with 11 bases between. This CDR3 is built from 15 residues. The CDR3 reads CASSELEGKNTEAFF. For the CDR3, the DNA is TGTGCCAGCAGTGAATTGGAGGGTAAGAACACTGAAGCTTTCTTT.

This clone was counted between two and nine times. The chain has TRBV2 and TRBJ1-1; maybe TRBD1 (6 bases). The germline V gene encodes CDR1 SNHLY and CDR2 FYNNEI. The V end lost 6 bases, the J end lost 4 bases, and 15 bases lay between the germline ends. The CDR3 totals 14 residues. The CDR3, as DNA: TGTGCCAGCAGATCCCTTCAGGGGAGCACTGAAGCTTTCTTT. Residues: CASRSLQGSTEAFF.

V usage is TRBV27 and J usage is TRBJ2-7; D is unclear. This CDR3 spans 11 amino acids. Trimming took off 2 bases at V and 5 bases at J, with 4 bases between the two ends. Germline V gene lookup returns CDR1 MNHEY and CDR2 SMNVEV (reference sequence). The CDR3 nucleotides read TGTGCCAGCAGTTTAGGGGACGAGCAGTACTTC. It translates to CASSLGDEQYF.

This chain connects TRBV7-8 to TRBJ1-4; D might be TRBD1 (5 bases). Germline values: CDR1 SGHVS, CDR2 FQNEAQ. V lost 1 base and J 4 bases, leaving 13 bases between the germline ends. This CDR3 is 16 amino acids long. For the CDR3, the DNA is TGTGCCAGCAGCTTAGATAGGGCGGGGGTTAATGAAAAACTGTTTTTT. Translating it yields CASSLDRAGVNEKLFF.

Concerning this clone itself: At one of its ends the junction is not consistent with the germline gene, which may arise from a read error. The same CDR3 can be traced to other DNA sequences in this sample. This chain connects TRBV11-2 to TRBJ2-7, with D hard to call. The germline gives CDR1 SGHAT, CDR2 FQNNGV. The CDR3 runs 14 residues. The CDR3 DNA follows: TGTGCCAGTAGCTTAGTTGCGAACGCCTACGAGCAGTACTTC. This encodes CASSLVANAYEQYF.

CDR3 coding DNA: TGTGCCAGCAGCCCAAGGGGTGGGGCCGGCACAGATACGCAGTATTTT. It encodes CASSPRGGAGTDTQYF. This chain uses TRBV6-4 with TRBJ2-3; possibly TRBD1 for D (5 bases). The V gene lost 6 bases and the J gene lost 1 base, with 17 bases spanning the gap. In germline, CDR1 is MRHNA, CDR2 SNTAGT. This CDR3 has 16 residues.

Comment on this clone: Relative to the germline gene, one junction end is altered; a read error may explain this. The chain couples TRBV7-6 to TRBJ1-1; maybe TRBD1 (5 bases). The CDR3 has 13 residues. CDR1 and CDR2 from the germline V gene are SGHVS and FNYEAQ. CDR3 loop: CASSSGSSLEGFF. The CDR3 nucleotides read TGTGCCAGCAGCTCAGGGAGCAGTCTTGAAGGTTTCTTT. Using reference TRBV7-6 and TRBJ1-1 for the parts outside the CDR3, the full variable domain is GAGVSQSPRYKVTKRGQDVALRCDPISGHVSLYWYRQALGQGPEFLTYFNYEAQQDKSGLPNDRFSAERPEGSISTLTIQRTEQRDSAMYRCASSSGSSLEGFFGQGTRLTVV.

V usage is TRBV6-6 and J usage is TRBJ2-5; D gene ambiguous. Germline V gene data show CDR1 as MNHNY and CDR2 as SVGAGI (reference sequence). The CDR3 runs to 12 residues. V was clipped by 2 bases and J by 5 bases, with 6 bases between them. CDR3 bases: TGTGCCAGCAGTTACGATACCGAGACCCAGTACTTC. It specifies CASSYDTETQYF.

The V and J genes are TRBV7-6 and TRBJ1-1; D is uncertain. CDR1 and CDR2 (germline): SGHVS, FNYEAQ. The CDR3 is 13 residues long. Trimming left V 1 base short and J 3 bases short, with 6 bases between. The CDR3 nucleotides are TGTGCCAGCAGCTTAGAAGGGCACACTGAAGCTTTCTTT. Its translation: CASSLEGHTEAFF.

The chain carries TRBV29-1 and TRBJ2-4; tentative D call: TRBD1 (5 bases). The CDR3 has 13 residues. Germline V gene data show CDR1 as SQVTM and CDR2 as ANQGSEA. Trimming took 5 bases from V and 3 from J, leaving 11 bases between them. The CDR3 region is CSVFRVGKNIQYF. The CDR3 DNA is TGCAGCGTTTTCAGGGTAGGCAAAAACATTCAGTACTTC. Full variable domain (missing parts from reference TRBV29-1 and TRBJ2-4): SAVISQKPSRDICQRGTSLTIQCQVDSQVTMMFWYRQQPGQSLTLIATANQGSEATYESGFVIDKFPISRPNLTFSTLTVSNMSPEDSSIYLCSVFRVGKNIQYFGAGTRLSVL.

The rearrangement links TRBV7-2 to TRBJ1-6, with D uncertain. Per germline, CDR1 SGHTA and CDR2 FQGNSA. Between the trimmed V and J ends, which lost 4 bases and 1 base, there was a span of 11 bases. The CDR3 has 16 residues. The CDR3: CASSYTGLSYNSPLHF. Here the CDR3 DNA reads TGTGCCAGCAGCTACACCGGGTTGTCCTATAATTCACCCCTCCACTTT.

The chain recombines TRBV7-6 with TRBJ2-7, with TRBD2 as a possible D gene (5 bases). Trimming shortened V by 4 bases and J by 1 base, and 11 bases separated the two germline ends. Germline lookup yields CDR1 SGHVS and CDR2 FNYEAQ. The CDR3 consists of 14 residues. CDR3 in amino acids: CASSSYTSSYEQYF. The CDR3 bases are TGTGCCAGCAGCTCTTACACTAGTTCCTACGAGCAGTACTTC.

CDR3: CASSAQDTGTKAFF. Here the CDR3 DNA reads TGTGCCAGCAGTGCGCAGGATACGGGAACTAAAGCTTTCTTT. This chain connects TRBV25-1 to TRBJ1-1, with unresolved D. Germline V gene sequence: CDR1 MGHDK, CDR2 SYGVNS. This CDR3 has 14 amino acids. The V end lost 4 bases, the J end lost 9 bases, and 18 bases lay between the germline ends.

The chain uses TRBV5-1 and TRBJ1-3, with D possibly TRBD1 on 5 matching bases. The CDR3 is 16 amino acids. Between the trimmed V and J ends, which lost 0 bases and 2 bases, there was a span of 12 bases. Per the germline V gene, CDR1 is SGHRS and CDR2 is YFSETQ. The CDR3 nucleotides read TGCGCCAGCAGCTTGGGAGGGGTCTCGCCTGGAAACACCATATATTTT. This gives the protein CASSLGGVSPGNTIYF.

The chain recombines TRBV5-4 with TRBJ1-1, with D hard to call. The CDR3 length is 12 residues. V dropped 5 bases and J dropped 1 base, with 6 bases sitting between them. Germline V gene data show CDR1 as SGHNT and CDR2 as YYREEE (reference sequence). CDR3 coding DNA: TGTGCCAGCAGGCATAGGAACACTGAAGCTTTCTTT. It is translated as CASRHRNTEAFF.

The chain recombines TRBV6-1 with TRBJ2-2; TRBD2 matches at 11 bases. CDR1 is MNHNS and CDR2 is SASEGT in the germline V gene. The CDR3 runs to 18 residues. V shed 0 bases, J shed 0 bases, and the junction held 3 bases outside the gene matches. The chain's CDR3 is CASSEALAGGANTGELFF. CDR3 coding DNA: TGTGCCAGCAGTGAAGCTCTAGCGGGGGGCGCGAACACCGGGGAGCTGTTTTTT.

The chain carries TRBV5-4 and TRBJ1-1; D call uncertain. Germline V lookup: CDR1 SGHNT, CDR2 YYREEE (reference sequence). Trimming took 4 bases from V and 1 from J, leaving 14 bases between them. This CDR3 is 15 amino acids long. CDR3 in DNA: TGTGCCAGCAGCCAGAGAGTAGGAGAGAACACTGAAGCTTTCTTT. Translation gives CASSQRVGENTEAFF.